This T cell receptor beta chain came from a study of cytomegalovirus exposure and HLA in healthy donors. The study's findings and limits: The tendency of first-cohort TCR clusters to co-occur in the 90 to 150 validation repertoires emerged from a later analysis. Rarity held for most TCR sequences, but there were some public TCRs that occurred in many donors.

Sequenced by immunoSEQ multiplex PCR; TCRdb stores in-frame clones only, minus some. Of some 130,000 clones in the sample, 70% to 85% were seen once. The donors belonged to the approximately 110-subject validation cohort, separate from the approximately 670-subject first cohort. As concerns this clone: The antigen is undetermined.

Germline CDR1 SGHRS, CDR2 YFSETQ. The germline V and J ends were trimmed by 7 bases and 5 bases, with 17 bases remaining between them. The CDR3 loop spans 14 amino acids. The V gene is TRBV5-1, the J gene TRBJ2-3; the D is unclear. This sequence originates from a man aged 25-45 years in good health and CMV-seropositive. The sample was PBMCs. The DNA for the CDR3 is TGCGCCAGCTGGCCGGCCCCTGGAGAAGATACGCAGTATTTT. This codes for CASWPAPGEDTQYF.